Below are 27 T cell receptor beta chains sequenced from a single sample in a study of cytomegalovirus exposure and HLA in healthy donors. The PCR made use of 60 Vbeta and 13 Jbeta primers. Sequencing was performed with immunoSEQ multiplex PCR; in TCRdb, only in-frame clones are kept and a portion is missing. The sample has 150,000 or so clones; over 65% are singletons. Sequenced: PBMCs. The receptors come from a man in his forties or fifties in good health and CMV-seropositive.

J is TRBJ2-5 and V is TRBV9, with TRBD2 matching 11 bases. Germline CDR1 is SGDLS and CDR2 is YYNGEE. CDR3 size: 18 residues. V lost 4 bases to trimming and J lost 0 bases; unmatched junction nucleotides: 11. The CDR3 loop is CASSPAIRTSGHQETQYF. The CDR3 DNA reads TGTGCCAGCAGCCCAGCTATTCGGACTAGCGGGCACCAAGAGACCCAGTACTTC.

This clone was found a few times. This sequence joins TRBV5-1 and TRBJ1-2; no firm D call. Trimming took off 4 bases at V and 5 bases at J, with 15 bases between the two ends. From germline, CDR1 is SGHRS and CDR2 YFSETQ. The CDR3 extends over 14 amino acids. The CDR3 spells CASSVSEGGYGYTF. DNA of the CDR3: TGCGCCAGCAGCGTCTCGGAGGGTGGATATGGCTACACCTTC.

The rearrangement links TRBV12-5 to TRBJ2-2, with D possibly matching TRBD1 (5 bases). Trimming took off 8 bases at V and 7 bases at J, with 8 bases between the two ends. Germline CDR1 is LGHNT and CDR2 is FRNRAP. The CDR3 contains 11 residues. The CDR3 sequence is CASRTNGELFF. The CDR3 bases are TGTGCTAGTCGGACAAACGGGGAGCTGTTTTTT.

V is TRBV7-9 and J is TRBJ2-3, with a tentative D call TRBD1 (6 bases). In germline, CDR1 is SEHNR, CDR2 FQNEAQ (reference sequence). Trimming stripped 4 bases from V and 3 bases from J, with 17 bases between. The CDR3 is 16 amino acids. DNA for the CDR3: TGTGCCAGCAGCTCCCTGGGTGGGGGCCGGACAGATACGCAGTATTTT. Protein: CASSSLGGGRTDTQYF. The entire variable domain, with the rest obtained from reference TRBV7-9 and TRBJ2-3, is as follows: DTGVSQNPRHKITKRGQNVTFRCDPISEHNRLYWYRQTLGQGPEFLTYFQNEAQLEKSRLLSDRFSAERPKGSFSTLEIQRTEQGDSAMYLCASSSLGGGRTDTQYFGPGTRLTVL.

V usage is TRBV7-9 and J usage is TRBJ1-5, with D unresolved. This CDR3 spans 12 amino acids. The germline CDR1 and CDR2 sequences are SEHNR and FQNEAQ (reference sequence). Trimming removed 7 bases from V and 7 bases from J, with 11 bases in between. The CDR3 sequence is CASTLAGQPQHF. The CDR3 region has the DNA TGTGCCAGCACCCTTGCGGGGCAGCCCCAGCATTTT.

The rearrangement links TRBV28 to TRBJ2-7, with D possibly being TRBD1 (7 bases). The CDR3 sequence is 18 residues long. V was trimmed by 1 base and J by 0 bases, leaving 19 bases between them. CDR1 is MDHEN, CDR2 SYDVKM, per germline. The chain's CDR3 is CASSLSSRGAPNSYEQYF. The CDR3 nucleotides are TGTGCCAGCAGTTTATCTTCCAGGGGGGCCCCCAACTCCTACGAGCAGTACTTC.

The rearrangement uses TRBV2 and TRBJ2-5; 14 nucleotides agree with TRBD2. Trimming at V came to 8 bases and at J to 4 bases, leaving 15 bases not matched to a gene. Looked up from germline, CDR1 is SNHLY and CDR2 is FYNNEI. The CDR3 is made up of 18 amino acids. The CDR3 sequence is CASEGFPGLAGVLETQYF. The CDR3 DNA reads as TGTGCCAGCGAGGGATTCCCGGGACTAGCGGGAGTGCTAGAGACCCAGTACTTC. Combining the CDR3 with reference TRBV2 and TRBJ2-5 gives the whole variable domain EPEVTQTPSHQVTQMGQEVILRCVPISNHLYFYWYRQILGQKVEFLVSFYNNEISEKSEIFDDQFSVERPDGSNFTLKIRSTKLEDSAMYFCASEGFPGLAGVLETQYFGPGTRLLVL.

This clone was found once. The chain's CDR3 is CASSHKRGTDTQYF. The CDR3 nucleotides are TGTGCCAGCAGCCATAAGCGGGGGACAGATACGCAGTATTTT. The gene calls are TRBV5-4 and TRBJ2-3, with 8 bases aligning to TRBD2. Germline V lookup: CDR1 SGHNT, CDR2 YYREEE (reference sequence). Trimming took 4 bases from V and 3 from J; bases not matched to a gene: 4. The length of the CDR3 is 14 residues.

The V gene is TRBV2, the J gene TRBJ2-1; 13 bases fit TRBD2. Germline CDR1 reads SNHLY; CDR2 reads FYNNEI. The CDR3 covers 14 residues. Trimming took 6 bases from V and 9 from J; bases not matched to a gene: 5. The chain's CDR3 is CASRGLAGIGEQFF. CDR3 DNA: TGTGCCAGCAGGGGACTAGCGGGAATTGGTGAGCAGTTCTTC.

The chain recombines TRBV27 with TRBJ2-5, with D maybe TRBD2 (5 bases). Trimming shortened V by 1 base and J by 4 bases, and 7 bases separated the two germline ends. Per the germline V gene, CDR1 is MNHEY and CDR2 is SMNVEV (reference sequence). The CDR3 spans 13 residues. The CDR3, as DNA: TGTGCCAGCAGTTTATTAGCGAGAGAGACCCAGTACTTC. Its protein is CASSLLARETQYF.

J is TRBJ2-7 and V is TRBV4-2; D may be TRBD2 (5 bases). This CDR3 spans 12 amino acids. V dropped 2 bases and J dropped 6 bases, with 8 bases sitting between them. Germline CDR1 reads LGHNA; CDR2 reads YNFKEQ. The CDR3: CASSQPRGEQYF. The CDR3 DNA reads TGTGCCAGCAGCCAACCCCGGGGCGAGCAGTACTTC.

The rearrangement uses TRBV11-1 and TRBJ2-3; tentatively, D is TRBD2 (6 bases). This CDR3 has 16 residues. Per the germline V gene, CDR1 is SGHAT and CDR2 is FQDESV (reference sequence). V was shortened by 4 bases and J by 3 bases, with 17 bases between the two germline ends. The CDR3 coding sequence is TGTGCCAGCAGCTCGCGGGGTCGGGGAGATACAGATACGCAGTATTTT. Its translation is CASSSRGRGDTDTQYF.

This clone was observed a few times. The chain uses TRBV5-1 and TRBJ1-3; TRBD1 aligns across 7 bases. With V trimmed by 4 bases and J by 5 bases, 3 bases remained unmatched. Germline CDR1 is SGHRS and CDR2 is YFSETQ. CDR3 length equals 13 residues. CDR3 residues: CASSPDRRNTIYF. The CDR3 coding sequence is TGCGCCAGCAGCCCGGACAGGAGAAACACCATATATTTT.

This chain joins TRBV7-2 and TRBJ2-5; TRBD2 aligns across 8 bases. This CDR3 comprises 15 residues. V lost 0 bases, J lost 5 bases, and 5 bases stayed unmatched. CDR1 and CDR2 from the germline V gene are SGHTA and FQGNSA. Written as DNA, the CDR3 is TGTGCCAGCAGCTTAGCCAGCGGGAGTAGTGAGACCCAGTACTTC. Its translation is CASSLASGSSETQYF.

The rearrangement links TRBV6-5 to TRBJ2-3; 9 bases line up with TRBD2. The CDR3 spans 14 residues. V shed 6 bases, J shed 2 bases, and the junction held 3 bases outside the gene matches. CDR1 and CDR2 (germline): MNHEY, SVGAGI. The CDR3 spells CASRPSGTTDTQYF. In nucleotides, the CDR3 is TGTGCCAGCAGGCCTAGCGGGACCACAGATACGCAGTATTTT.

This clone was found once. This chain connects TRBV11-3 to TRBJ2-3, with TRBD2 matching over 14 bases. Germline V gene data show CDR1 as SGHNT and CDR2 as YENEEA. This CDR3 region has 19 residues. V lost 5 bases to trimming and J lost 2 bases; unmatched junction nucleotides: 12. CDR3: CASSPGTSGSPTPTDTQYF. CDR3 coding DNA: TGTGCCAGCAGCCCCGGGACTAGCGGGAGTCCCACACCCACAGATACGCAGTATTTT.

This clone was seen once. CDR3 in amino acids: CSGGQGAEKLFF. CDR3 in DNA: TGCAGCGGGGGACAGGGGGCTGAAAAACTGTTTTTT. The gene calls are TRBV29-1 and TRBJ1-4; TRBD1 matches at 12 bases. CDR1 is SQVTM and CDR2 is ANQGSEA in the germline V gene. The CDR3 consists of 12 residues. Trimming cost V 7 bases and J 7 bases; bases outside gene matches: 1.

The rearrangement joins TRBV5-6 to TRBJ2-7, with TRBD2 matching over 9 bases. The trim removed 0 bases at V and 0 bases at J, leaving 13 bases unmatched. This CDR3 has 19 amino acids. Germline assignment: CDR1 SGHDT and CDR2 YYEEEE. The CDR3 DNA sequence: TGTGCCAGCAGCTTGGCCCGTCTAGCGGGAACAATGGGCTCCTACGAGCAGTACTTC. It translates to CASSLARLAGTMGSYEQYF.

The V gene is TRBV29-1, the J gene TRBJ2-1; possible D gene TRBD1, 6 bases. The CDR3 spans 14 residues. CDR1 SQVTM and CDR2 ANQGSEA come from the germline V gene. The V and J ends lost 6 bases and 5 bases respectively, with 17 bases between them. The DNA for the CDR3 is TGCAGCGTGGGACATGCCAGGGAGAACAATGAGCAGTTCTTC. It codes for CSVGHARENNEQFF.

The V call is TRBV25-1, the J call TRBJ2-2; no clear D. Germline V gives CDR1 MGHDK, CDR2 SYGVNS. V lost 3 bases and J 6 bases, leaving 14 bases between the germline ends. The CDR3 has 15 residues. This chain's CDR3 is CASSDTLGWAGELFF. CDR3 DNA: TGTGCCAGCAGTGACACTCTAGGTTGGGCCGGGGAGCTGTTTTTT.

The chain recombines TRBV4-3 with TRBJ2-1; 8 bases align to TRBD2. The CDR3 spans 16 residues. The ends lost 1 base at V and 4 bases at J; junction bases unmatched: 6. Per the germline V gene, CDR1 is LGHNA and CDR2 is YSLEER. Here the CDR3 DNA reads TGCGCCAGCAGCCAAGCCCTCCCGGGGGGGTACAATGAGCAGTTCTTC. It codes for CASSQALPGGYNEQFF.

This clone was detected only a few times. The chain's CDR3 is CASSLAGRAYEQYF. CDR3 in DNA: TGTGCCAGCAGCTTGGCCGGCAGGGCCTACGAGCAGTACTTC. The gene calls are TRBV5-5 and TRBJ2-7; a weak D match, TRBD1 (5 bases). The CDR3 loop spans 14 amino acids. V was pared by 0 bases and J by 2 bases, with 9 bases between. In germline, CDR1 is SGHKS, CDR2 YYEKEE (reference sequence).

Of note for this clone: Other DNA sequences from this sample encode an identical CDR3 as well. The chain uses TRBV5-5 and TRBJ1-2, with 10 bases fitting TRBD1. The CDR3 is made up of 15 amino acids. The germline V gene encodes CDR1 SGHKS and CDR2 YYEKEE (reference sequence). Trimming cost V 2 bases and J 8 bases; bases outside gene matches: 9. In DNA, the CDR3 is TGTGCCAGCAGCTTACCTGGGACAGGGGTTGGGGGCTACACCTTC. Protein product: CASSLPGTGVGGYTF.

This clone has more than one count but fewer than ten. The junction shows a germline mismatch at one end, possibly a read error. V usage is TRBV7-9 and J usage is TRBJ2-7, with D maybe TRBD2 (7 bases). From germline, CDR1 is SEHNR and CDR2 FQNEAQ (reference sequence). The CDR3 has 16 amino acids. The CDR3 bases are TGTTCCAGCAGCTACCCGACTAGCACTGAGGGGGGCGAGCAGTACTTC. This translates into CSSSYPTSTEGGEQYF.

V gene TRBV30 combines with J gene TRBJ2-3; D is perhaps TRBD1 (5 bases). CDR3 length: 12 amino acids. The germline V gene has CDR1 GTSNPN and CDR2 SVGIG (reference sequence). V lost 5 bases and J lost 1, with 7 bases in between. CDR3 loop: CAWEGGTDTQYF. Written as DNA, the CDR3 is TGTGCCTGGGAAGGGGGCACAGATACGCAGTATTTT.

The DNA of the CDR3 is TGTGCCAGCCGACTACAGGGGGCAACTGAAGCTTTCTTT. Translated, it gives CASRLQGATEAFF. The chain recombines TRBV19 with TRBJ1-1, with TRBD1 matching over 9 bases. There are 13 residues in the CDR3. With 9 bases clipped from V and 5 bases from J, the junction kept 7 bases outside the gene matches. Germline assignment: CDR1 LNHDA and CDR2 SQIVND (reference sequence).

The rearrangement uses TRBV6-6 and TRBJ1-5; tentative D call: TRBD1 (6 bases). The CDR3 length is 14 residues. The germline CDR1 and CDR2 sequences are MNHNY and SVGAGI (reference sequence). The V end lost 2 bases, the J end lost 7 bases, and 12 bases lay between the germline ends. CDR3 residues: CASSYGGGVQPQHF. In nucleotides, the CDR3 is TGTGCCAGCAGTTACGGGGGGGGCGTACAGCCCCAGCATTTT.